This TCR beta chain was identified during a study of beta chain features in type 1 diabetes. Whole-study findings and limits: Researchers report that Type 1 diabetes patients had moderately but significantly shorter TCRB CDR3s across all four CD4+ subsets. Among type 1 diabetes patients, VDJ junctions had fewer insertions and more deletions.

The investigators reverse transcribed all of the isolated RNA, so they sequenced expressed TCRB transcripts. Profiling relied on immunoSEQ multiplex PCR, and the TCRdb table lists in-frame clones only, not all of them. Of about 340,000 clones in the sample, roughly 12% are singletons; the top ten hold nearly 0.015%. This clone occurred a few times. Its specificity is unknown. Material: naive CD4+ T cells from blood. This receptor was obtained from a woman in her late teens or twenties with type 1 diabetes.

The CDR3 loop is CASSPPRWLNTGELFF. CDR3 nucleotides: TGTGCCAGCTCACCACCGAGATGGTTGAACACCGGGGAGCTGTTTTTT. The gene calls are TRBV18 and TRBJ2-2; D call uncertain. Trimming took off 0 bases at V and 1 base at J, with 9 bases between the two ends. CDR1 is KGHSH and CDR2 is LQKENI in the germline V gene. The CDR3 contains 16 residues.